This TCR beta chain is from a study of blood T cell repertoires in COVID-19. Whole-study context: Italy, Spain and the United States were the sources of the convalescent and acute COVID-19 samples. PBMCs, B-cell-depleted T cells, or T cells provided the cDNA or gDNA that made up the material.

Worth noting for this clone: Other DNA variants within this sample encode the same CDR3.

In the source study's methods: Reference gene primers were amplified, and this amplification served to estimate nucleated cell counts. Only in-frame clones appear in the TCRdb table, and some are missing; sequencing was by immunoSEQ multiplex PCR. The V and J calls and clone size come from that table; D and trimming were worked out from the DNA. The sample lists about 320,000 clones, about 82% occurring once. Trimming took 7 bases from V and 3 from J, leaving 16 bases between them. Germline CDR1 is SGHNT and CDR2 is YYREEE (reference sequence). The CDR3 consists of 14 residues. The chain employs TRBV5-4 and TRBJ1-1; D possibly corresponds to TRBD1 (5 bases). The clonotype was recovered from a human donor in a cohort sampled during active COVID-19. The specimen was peripheral blood. DNA for the CDR3: TGTGCCAGCTCTTTGGCAGGGTCGGACACTGAAGCTTTCTTT. Translated: CASSLAGSDTEAFF.